This note documents a single T cell receptor beta chain sequence. Its antigen is unknown. The record originates from a study of beta chain features in type 1 diabetes. Across the study: The patients were much like the healthy donors in age, gender and cell yields. Approximately 100 million sorted cells were examined across all samples.

General observations from the study: Moderately but significantly shorter TCRB CDR3s were found in Type 1 diabetes patients in all four CD4+ subsets. Patients and controls would share equally any PCR tilt toward shorter templates. The naive, central memory and Treg TCRB repertoires showed an apparent similarity that was greater among patients than among healthy donors.

All of the isolated RNA was reverse transcribed, so expressed TCRB transcripts were sequenced. The protocol was immunoSEQ multiplex PCR, while the TCRdb copy is restricted to in-frame clones and leaves out a portion. The top ten clones hold nearly 0.015% of a sample with about 340,000 clones, roughly 14% of them seen once. Sample: naive CD4+ T cells from blood. The clonotype comes from a woman younger than 35 with type 1 diabetes.

The CDR3 is CASSQDYSYEQYF. The DNA of the CDR3 is TGTGCCAGCAGCCAAGACTATAGCTACGAGCAGTACTTC. This sequence joins TRBV7-2 and TRBJ2-7; D may be TRBD2 (5 bases). V shed 5 bases and J shed 3 bases, with 11 bases lying between them. Germline loops: CDR1 SGHTA, CDR2 FQGNSA. The CDR3 covers 13 residues. Drawing the rest from reference TRBV7-2 and TRBJ2-7, the complete variable domain is GAGVSQSPSNKVTEKGKDVELRCDPISGHTALYWYRQSLGQGLEFLIYFQGNSAPDKSGLPSDRFSAERTGGSVSTLTIQRTQQEDSAVYLCASSQDYSYEQYFGPGTRLTVT.